The T cell receptor (beta chain) described here comes from a study of blood T cell repertoires in COVID-19. Comments on this clone: The sample holds other DNA sequences that translate to the same CDR3.

This CDR3 spans 15 amino acids. Germline values: CDR1 KGHSH, CDR2 LQKENI. Trimming cost V 3 bases and J 8 bases; bases outside gene matches: 6. Generated by immunoSEQ multiplex PCR, the TCRdb table keeps only in-frame clones and is missing some. Of around 290,000 clones in the sample, around 90% were seen once. The source of this sequence is a woman aged 40 to 50 who had recovered from COVID-19. The specimen sequenced was PBMCs or T cells enriched from blood (not recorded which). The chain is built from TRBV18 and TRBJ1-6, with TRBD1 matching over 8 bases. The CDR3 reads CASSPRQGSDSPLHF. CDR3 nucleotides: TGTGCCAGCTCACCCCGACAGGGGAGCGATTCACCCCTCCACTTT.